These T cell receptor beta chains were read from a single sample in a study of early T cells in non-severe SARS-CoV-2 infection. TCRdb re-derived calls from the 5' RACE reads in MiXCR, one entry per CDR3 protein. Of tens of thousands of distinct CDR3 sequences in the sample, 6% to 8% were seen once. The specimen was whole blood, collected at baseline. All receptors derive from an adult who was a healthcare worker with PCR-confirmed SARS-CoV-2 infection or an uninfected control (not recorded which). The CDR3 runs from the conserved cysteine through the conserved F or W. The D gene is left open where the match is weak. Size tells how often a clone was seen (once, few, many) or the class of an expanded clone, and some rows leave it out.

j_call: TRBJ2-1
v_call: TRBV27
d_call: TRBD2
clone_size: few
cdr3_nt: TGTGCCAGCAGTTTAGCGGGAGGCCTCAATGAGCAGTTCTTC
cdr3_aa: CASSLAGGLNEQFF

j_call: TRBJ2-2
v_call: TRBV7-8
d_call: TRBD2
clone_size: many
cdr3_nt: TGTGCCAGCAGCTTAGTGCCCCTAGCGGGATCAAGGGGGGAGCTGTTTTTT
cdr3_aa: CASSLVPLAGSRGELFF

j_call: TRBJ2-5
v_call: TRBV10-3
d_call: .
clone_size: few
cdr3_nt: TGTGCCATCAGTGAATGGGGAACGGCGCAAGAGACCCAGTACTTC
cdr3_aa: CAISEWGTAQETQYF

j_call: TRBJ2-5
v_call: TRBV2
d_call: .
clone_size: many
cdr3_nt: TGTGCCAGCAGCGTCGGGAAAACCAGGGAGACCCAGTACTTC
cdr3_aa: CASSVGKTRETQYF

j_call: TRBJ1-2
v_call: TRBV6-1
d_call: .
clone_size: few
cdr3_nt: TGTGCCAGCAGTGAAACAGAATATGGCTACACCTTC
cdr3_aa: CASSETEYGYTF

j_call: TRBJ2-7
v_call: TRBV7-2
d_call: .
clone_size: .
cdr3_nt: TGTGCCAGCAGCTTAGGGTCTGGCAGGGGGGACGAGCAGTACTTC
cdr3_aa: CASSLGSGRGDEQYF

j_call: TRBJ1-6
v_call: TRBV18
d_call: TRBD1
clone_size: .
cdr3_nt: TGTGCCAGCTCACCAACGGACAGGGGCGCGACTTCACCCCTCCACTTT
cdr3_aa: CASSPTDRGATSPLHF

j_call: TRBJ2-5
v_call: TRBV20-1
d_call: .
clone_size: .
cdr3_nt: TGCAGTGCTTCTAAAGGCCCCGGACGGGAGACCCAGTACTTC
cdr3_aa: CSASKGPGRETQYF

j_call: TRBJ2-1
v_call: TRBV5-1
d_call: TRBD2
clone_size: .
cdr3_nt: TGCGCCAGCAGCTTGGCTGGGGGAGGGCCTGGCAATGAGCAGTTCTTC
cdr3_aa: CASSLAGGGPGNEQFF

j_call: TRBJ1-4
v_call: TRBV28
d_call: TRBD1
clone_size: many
cdr3_nt: TGTGCCAGCAGTTTTTCCGGACAGGGAGGAAAGGAAAAACTGTTTTTT
cdr3_aa: CASSFSGQGGKEKLFF

j_call: TRBJ2-3
v_call: TRBV6-1
d_call: .
clone_size: many
cdr3_nt: TGTGCCAGCAGTAACAACGTCGGGTGGGATACGCAGTATTTT
cdr3_aa: CASSNNVGWDTQYF

j_call: TRBJ2-1
v_call: TRBV28
d_call: TRBD2
clone_size: large
cdr3_nt: TGTGCCAGCAGCTCTGGACTAGCGGGAGGGCCCGGGAATGAGCAGTTCTTC
cdr3_aa: CASSSGLAGGPGNEQFF

j_call: TRBJ2-1
v_call: TRBV7-2
d_call: TRBD1
clone_size: .
cdr3_nt: TGTGCCAGCAGCTTAGGACAGGGCTCCTACAATGAGCAGTTCTTC
cdr3_aa: CASSLGQGSYNEQFF

j_call: TRBJ2-7
v_call: TRBV10-2
d_call: TRBD2
clone_size: .
cdr3_nt: TGCGCCAGCAGGGACCGGCGGGAGGCATCCTACGAGCAGTACTTC
cdr3_aa: CASRDRREASYEQYF

j_call: TRBJ1-1
v_call: TRBV7-9
d_call: .
clone_size: many
cdr3_nt: TGTGCCAGCAGCTTAGACAGGGAGACTGAAGCTTTCTTT
cdr3_aa: CASSLDRETEAFF

j_call: TRBJ2-7
v_call: TRBV10-3
d_call: TRBD2
clone_size: few
cdr3_nt: TGTGCCATCAGGTGGGGACTAGCGGATTACGAGCAGTACTTC
cdr3_aa: CAIRWGLADYEQYF

j_call: TRBJ2-7
v_call: TRBV29-1
d_call: TRBD2
clone_size: many
cdr3_nt: TGCAGCGTAGGGACTAGCGGGAGAAGAAACGAGCAGTACTTC
cdr3_aa: CSVGTSGRRNEQYF

j_call: TRBJ2-5
v_call: TRBV5-1
d_call: TRBD2
clone_size: .
cdr3_nt: TGCGCCAGCAGCTGGGGGACTAGCGGGCCCCAAGAGACCCAGTACTTC
cdr3_aa: CASSWGTSGPQETQYF

j_call: TRBJ2-1
v_call: TRBV24-1
d_call: .
clone_size: .
cdr3_nt: TGTGCCACCAAGGGCCCCAGCTCCTACAATGAGCAGTTCTTC
cdr3_aa: CATKGPSSYNEQFF

j_call: TRBJ2-1
v_call: TRBV12-3/TRBV12-4
d_call: .
clone_size: .
cdr3_nt: TGTGCCAGCAACCCGAACGGCGGGGCTTACAATGAGCAGTTCTTC
cdr3_aa: CASNPNGGAYNEQFF

j_call: TRBJ1-2
v_call: TRBV9
d_call: .
clone_size: .
cdr3_nt: TGTGCCAGCAGCCCCGGAGGATGGTATGGCTACACCTTC
cdr3_aa: CASSPGGWYGYTF

j_call: TRBJ2-3
v_call: TRBV6-1
d_call: .
clone_size: few
cdr3_nt: TGTGCCAGCAGTGAAGGTTATCAACATCGCACAGATACGCAGTATTTT
cdr3_aa: CASSEGYQHRTDTQYF

j_call: TRBJ1-4
v_call: TRBV7-2
d_call: TRBD1
clone_size: .
cdr3_nt: TGTGCCAGCAGCTTAGACAGGGGTAATGAAAAACTGTTTTTT
cdr3_aa: CASSLDRGNEKLFF

j_call: TRBJ2-2
v_call: TRBV6-2/TRBV6-3
d_call: .
clone_size: few
cdr3_nt: TGTGCCACCAGCCCGTTGTCCGGTCGCGCCGGGGAGCTGTTTTTT
cdr3_aa: CATSPLSGRAGELFF

j_call: TRBJ2-7
v_call: TRBV6-2/TRBV6-3
d_call: TRBD1
clone_size: many
cdr3_nt: TGTGCCAGCAGTTACCGGGGACAGGGGACCTTCTACGAGCAGTACTTC
cdr3_aa: CASSYRGQGTFYEQYF

j_call: TRBJ2-1
v_call: TRBV6-2/TRBV6-3
d_call: .
clone_size: many
cdr3_nt: TGTGCCAGCATCCCACAGGGCCCCTACAATGAGCAGTTCTTC
cdr3_aa: CASIPQGPYNEQFF

j_call: TRBJ2-4
v_call: TRBV5-5
d_call: .
clone_size: many
cdr3_nt: TGTGCCAGCAGCCGGGGCCTCGCAGGTAATGGAGACATTCAGTACTTC
cdr3_aa: CASSRGLAGNGDIQYF

j_call: TRBJ2-5
v_call: TRBV19
d_call: .
clone_size: many
cdr3_nt: TGTGCCAGTAACCGGGGTTGGGAAGAGACCCAGTACTTC
cdr3_aa: CASNRGWEETQYF

j_call: TRBJ2-1
v_call: TRBV11-2
d_call: .
clone_size: many
cdr3_nt: TGTGCCAGCAGCTTAGTAGCGTCGAGCTCCTACAATGAGCAGTTCTTC
cdr3_aa: CASSLVASSSYNEQFF

j_call: TRBJ1-1
v_call: TRBV29-1
d_call: TRBD1
clone_size: .
cdr3_nt: TGCAGCGTTGTAATTCCAGGGGGCAGAGACACTGAAGCTTTCTTT
cdr3_aa: CSVVIPGGRDTEAFF

j_call: TRBJ2-1
v_call: TRBV27
d_call: .
clone_size: many
cdr3_nt: TGTGCCAGCAGTCCCCGGACTTCCCGTTTCTCCTACAATGAGCAGTTCTTC
cdr3_aa: CASSPRTSRFSYNEQFF

j_call: TRBJ2-1
v_call: TRBV18
d_call: TRBD2
clone_size: few
cdr3_nt: TGTGCCAGCTCACCTTTAAGAGCGGGAGGGTCCTACAATGAGCAGTTCTTC
cdr3_aa: CASSPLRAGGSYNEQFF

j_call: TRBJ2-7
v_call: TRBV5-1
d_call: .
clone_size: many
cdr3_nt: TGCGCCAGCAGCTTCCCGGGAGAATCCCACGAGCAGTACTTC
cdr3_aa: CASSFPGESHEQYF

j_call: TRBJ1-5
v_call: TRBV6-2/TRBV6-3
d_call: .
clone_size: few
cdr3_nt: TGTGCCAGCAACTCCCGGCCTTCAAGGCAACCCCAGCATTTT
cdr3_aa: CASNSRPSRQPQHF

j_call: TRBJ1-4
v_call: TRBV7-8
d_call: TRBD1
clone_size: few
cdr3_nt: TGTGCCAGCAGCTTAGAGGGACAGCTGGGGGAAAAACTGTTTTTT
cdr3_aa: CASSLEGQLGEKLFF

j_call: TRBJ2-3
v_call: TRBV24-1
d_call: TRBD2
clone_size: few
cdr3_nt: TGTGCCACCAGTGAGAGCGGGACCGTCACAGATACGCAGTATTTT
cdr3_aa: CATSESGTVTDTQYF

j_call: TRBJ2-1
v_call: TRBV11-2
d_call: TRBD2
clone_size: few
cdr3_nt: TGTGCCAGCAGCCTACTGGCGGGAGGTGGCAGTGAGCAGTTCTTC
cdr3_aa: CASSLLAGGGSEQFF

j_call: TRBJ2-7
v_call: TRBV20-1
d_call: .
clone_size: few
cdr3_nt: TGCAGTGCTGAGGACTCCTCCGGAACCTACGAGCAGTACTTC
cdr3_aa: CSAEDSSGTYEQYF

j_call: TRBJ2-7
v_call: TRBV7-2
d_call: TRBD1
clone_size: few
cdr3_nt: TGTGCCAGCAGCTTAGGGACAGGGGTAGGGGACGAGCAGTACTTC
cdr3_aa: CASSLGTGVGDEQYF

j_call: TRBJ2-6
v_call: TRBV10-3
d_call: .
clone_size: many
cdr3_nt: TGTGCCATCAGTGAGTCGGGTAGCTCTGGGGCCAACGTCCTGACTTTC
cdr3_aa: CAISESGSSGANVLTF

j_call: TRBJ2-7
v_call: TRBV15
d_call: .
clone_size: many
cdr3_nt: TGTGCCGCCAAGACGGGGGGCGGCTACGAGCAGTACTTC
cdr3_aa: CAAKTGGGYEQYF

j_call: TRBJ2-3
v_call: TRBV7-9
d_call: .
clone_size: few
cdr3_nt: TGTGCCAGCAGCCTAGATACAGATACGCAGTATTTT
cdr3_aa: CASSLDTDTQYF

j_call: TRBJ2-3
v_call: TRBV7-3
d_call: .
clone_size: .
cdr3_nt: TGTGCCAGCAGCTTAGGGATAGCGACGGATACGCAGTATTTT
cdr3_aa: CASSLGIATDTQYF

j_call: TRBJ2-7
v_call: TRBV27
d_call: .
clone_size: .
cdr3_nt: TGTGCCAGCGGGACTGAGTCCTACGAGCAGTACTTC
cdr3_aa: CASGTESYEQYF

j_call: TRBJ2-1
v_call: TRBV20-1
d_call: .
clone_size: .
cdr3_nt: TGCAGTGCTAGGGCCCGAGCCGGGAGAGGGGGCGTAGAGCAGTTCTTC
cdr3_aa: CSARARAGRGGVEQFF

j_call: TRBJ2-3
v_call: TRBV6-6
d_call: TRBD2
clone_size: many
cdr3_nt: TGTGCCAGCAGTTCTCAGCGGGGGAACACAGATACGCAGTATTTT
cdr3_aa: CASSSQRGNTDTQYF

j_call: TRBJ1-5
v_call: TRBV11-1
d_call: .
clone_size: few
cdr3_nt: TGTGCCAGCAGTTTGAGGCCGGGTGATCAGCCCCAGCATTTT
cdr3_aa: CASSLRPGDQPQHF

j_call: TRBJ2-2
v_call: TRBV7-2
d_call: .
clone_size: few
cdr3_nt: TGTGCCAGCAGCTTACGGCGTACCGGGACGGTGAACACCGGGGAGCTGTTTTTT
cdr3_aa: CASSLRRTGTVNTGELFF

j_call: TRBJ2-3
v_call: TRBV9
d_call: TRBD2
clone_size: .
cdr3_nt: TGTGCCAGCAGCGTAGAGACGGGGGGTACGCAGTATTTT
cdr3_aa: CASSVETGGTQYF

j_call: TRBJ2-3
v_call: TRBV5-4
d_call: TRBD1
clone_size: many
cdr3_nt: TGTGCCAGCAGTTCGGGACAGGCCGGAACCAATACGCAGTATTTT
cdr3_aa: CASSSGQAGTNTQYF

j_call: TRBJ1-2
v_call: TRBV29-1
d_call: .
clone_size: few
cdr3_nt: TGCAGCGTGGCCGGAACTAACTATGGCTACACCTTC
cdr3_aa: CSVAGTNYGYTF

j_call: TRBJ1-1
v_call: TRBV5-4
d_call: TRBD1
clone_size: many
cdr3_nt: TGTGCCAGCAGCTCAAGGACAGGGATGAACACTGAAGCTTTCTTT
cdr3_aa: CASSSRTGMNTEAFF

j_call: TRBJ2-1
v_call: TRBV29-1
d_call: TRBD2
clone_size: many
cdr3_nt: TGCAGCGTTGAACAGCGGGGGAAATACAATGAGCAGTTCTTC
cdr3_aa: CSVEQRGKYNEQFF

j_call: TRBJ1-4
v_call: TRBV10-3
d_call: .
clone_size: few
cdr3_nt: TGTGCCATCGGTACAACTAATGAAAAACTGTTTTTT
cdr3_aa: CAIGTTNEKLFF

j_call: TRBJ2-7
v_call: TRBV12-3/TRBV12-4
d_call: TRBD2
clone_size: .
cdr3_nt: TGCGCCAGCAATGGGGGGGACGGCGATCATAGCTCCTACGAGCAGTACTTC
cdr3_aa: CASNGGDGDHSSYEQYF

j_call: TRBJ2-2
v_call: TRBV25-1
d_call: .
clone_size: .
cdr3_nt: TGTGCCAGCAGGGAGTACACCGGGGAGCTGTTTTTT
cdr3_aa: CASREYTGELFF

j_call: TRBJ2-2
v_call: TRBV15
d_call: .
clone_size: .
cdr3_nt: TGTGCCACCAGCAGAGATCAAACTAGCCAGAACACCGGGGAGCTGTTTTTT
cdr3_aa: CATSRDQTSQNTGELFF

j_call: TRBJ1-1
v_call: TRBV15
d_call: .
clone_size: few
cdr3_nt: TGTGCCACCAGCAGCCGGCAGGGGTTCACTGAAGCTTTCTTT
cdr3_aa: CATSSRQGFTEAFF

j_call: TRBJ2-2
v_call: TRBV24-1
d_call: .
clone_size: many
cdr3_nt: TGTGCCACCAGTGAGGGAGCCAGGGGAAACACCGGGGAGCTGTTTTTT
cdr3_aa: CATSEGARGNTGELFF